One sample yielded the 19 T cell receptor beta chains listed below, sequenced in a study of blood T cell repertoires in COVID-19. The protocol was immunoSEQ multiplex PCR, while the TCRdb copy is restricted to in-frame clones and leaves out a portion. The table shows under 200,000 clones, with 65% to 85% occurring only once. Sequenced sample: peripheral blood. Every receptor here comes from a man in his sixties with active or convalescent COVID-19.

This chain joins TRBV7-9 and TRBJ2-7, with D perhaps TRBD1 (6 bases). Trimming left V 5 bases short and J 0 bases short, with 14 bases between. Germline V gives CDR1 SEHNR, CDR2 FQNEAQ (reference sequence). This CDR3 has 15 residues. The CDR3 DNA is TGTGCCAGCAGCCCAGGATCAGGGGCCTCCTACGAGCAGTACTTC. It yields the protein CASSPGSGASYEQYF. The complete variable domain, with remaining parts taken from reference TRBV7-9 and TRBJ2-7, reads DTGVSQNPRHKITKRGQNVTFRCDPISEHNRLYWYRQTLGQGPEFLTYFQNEAQLEKSRLLSDRFSAERPKGSFSTLEIQRTEQGDSAMYLCASSPGSGASYEQYFGPGTRLTVT.

This clone was seen only a few times. The chain joins TRBV7-3 to TRBJ2-3; 9 positions match TRBD2. CDR1 is SGHTA and CDR2 is FQGTGA in the germline V gene. V trimming: 5 bases; J trimming: 1 base; junction bases outside the gene matches: 7. This CDR3 is 16 amino acids long. The CDR3 coding sequence is TGTGCCAGCAGCGCCCCCATAGCGGGAGGCACAGATACGCAGTATTTT. Translation: CASSAPIAGGTDTQYF.

CDR3 in amino acids: CASTPSAGGYNEQFF. DNA for the CDR3: TGTGCCAGCACCCCCTCGGCGGGAGGGTACAATGAGCAGTTCTTC. The chain joins TRBV18 to TRBJ2-1, with TRBD2 matching 9 bases. The CDR3 loop spans 15 amino acids. Germline-derived CDR1 and CDR2 are KGHSH and LQKENI. After removal of 8 bases from V and 4 bases from J, the junction contained 9 bases not matched to a gene. The variable domain in full, with the rest retrieved from reference TRBV18 and TRBJ2-1, is NAGVMQNPRHLVRRRGQEARLRCSPMKGHSHVYWYRQLPEEGLKFMVYLQKENIIDESGMPKERFSAEFPKEGPSILRIQQVVRGDSAAYFCASTPSAGGYNEQFFGPGTRLTVL.

The chain carries TRBV18 and TRBJ2-7; 7 nucleotides agree with TRBD1. Looked up from germline, CDR1 is KGHSH and CDR2 is LQKENI. Trimming took 4 bases from V and 0 from J; bases not matched to a gene: 6. This CDR3 comprises 15 residues. The CDR3 coding sequence is TGTGCCAGCTCACAAGGACAGGCGAGCTCCTACGAGCAGTACTTC. The encoded protein is CASSQGQASSYEQYF.

V usage is TRBV9 and J usage is TRBJ2-1; no definite D call. V was trimmed by 0 bases and J by 10 bases, leaving 5 bases between them. Germline V lookup: CDR1 SGDLS, CDR2 YYNGEE. CDR3 size: 11 residues. The CDR3 protein is CASSVEREQFF. The CDR3 region has the DNA TGTGCCAGCAGCGTAGAGAGGGAGCAGTTCTTC.

V gene TRBV5-4 combines with J gene TRBJ2-1; D is possibly TRBD1 (5 bases). V dropped 4 bases and J dropped 5 bases, with 13 bases sitting between them. The CDR3 sequence is 14 residues long. CDR1 and CDR2 (germline): SGHNT, YYREEE (reference sequence). CDR3 amino acids: CASSPGMWNNEQFF. DNA for the CDR3: TGTGCCAGCAGCCCAGGGATGTGGAACAATGAGCAGTTCTTC.

V is TRBV3-1 (or the pseudogene TRBV3-2) and J is TRBJ1-2; TRBD1 matches 7 bases. Per germline, CDR1 LGHDT and CDR2 YNNKEL (reference sequence). The CDR3 length is 14 residues. V gave up 2 bases and J gave up 8 bases; unmatched junction bases: 8. This CDR3 reads CASSQRVTGEGYTF. CDR3 in DNA: TGTGCCAGCAGCCAACGGGTTACAGGGGAAGGCTACACCTTC.

V usage is TRBV10-3 and J usage is TRBJ2-3; TRBD2 aligns across 8 bases. This CDR3 has 15 residues. The germline V gene has CDR1 ENHRY and CDR2 SYGVKD. Unmatched junction bases numbered 8, after V lost 7 bases and J lost 2 bases. The CDR3 region has the DNA TGTGCCATCATGAGACTAGCGAGAAACACAGATACGCAGTATTTT. Amino acids: CAIMRLARNTDTQYF.

This chain connects TRBV7-4 to TRBJ2-1; weak D call: TRBD1 (6 bases). Between the trimmed V and J ends, which lost 5 bases and 4 bases, there was a span of 15 bases. This CDR3 has 15 amino acids. CDR1 is SGHVT and CDR2 is SQSDAQ in the germline V gene. The CDR3, as DNA: TGTGCCAGCAGCACCTCCAGGGGTCTTTACAATGAGCAGTTCTTC. Translating it yields CASSTSRGLYNEQFF.

The chain is built from TRBV9 and TRBJ1-2, with 7 bases lining up with TRBD1. Germline V gives CDR1 SGDLS, CDR2 YYNGEE. CDR3 length: 15 amino acids. Losses at the gene ends were 0 bases for V and 4 bases for J; bases not matched to a gene: 6. The CDR3 DNA follows: TGTGCCAGCAGCGTAGGGTCCGCAGGGGGCTATGGCTACACCTTC. Amino acids: CASSVGSAGGYGYTF.

The chain couples TRBV4-1 to TRBJ2-1; D remains unclear. This CDR3 has 16 residues. Germline V lookup: CDR1 MGHRA, CDR2 YSYEKL. Trimming removed 0 bases at V and 3 bases at J, with 12 bases between. The CDR3 DNA follows: TGCGCCAGCAGCCAAGATCTACTCCTTTTCTACAATGAGCAGTTCTTC. Translation gives CASSQDLLLFYNEQFF.

This clone was seen only once. This chain uses TRBV28 with TRBJ2-2, with D perhaps TRBD1 (6 bases). Looked up from germline, CDR1 is MDHEN and CDR2 is SYDVKM. The CDR3 contains 15 residues. CDR3 coding DNA: TGTGCAGCAGGTGGGGCGGCCCAGGGGACCGGGGAGCTGTTTTTT. Its translation is CAAGGAAQGTGELFF.

The chain couples TRBV6-1 to TRBJ1-1; TRBD1 matches at 7 bases. The germline gives CDR1 MNHNS, CDR2 SASEGT. The ends lost 1 base at V and 5 bases at J; junction bases unmatched: 7. CDR3 length equals 15 residues. Here the CDR3 reads CASSEGGGVYTEAFF. The CDR3 bases are TGTGCCAGCAGTGAAGGAGGGGGCGTTTATACTGAAGCTTTCTTT.

V gene TRBV5-4 combines with J gene TRBJ2-5; D perhaps matches TRBD1 (6 bases). Germline V gene data show CDR1 as SGHNT and CDR2 as YYREEE (reference sequence). The V end was cut by 2 bases, the J end by 1 base, with 9 bases between. CDR3 length: 14 amino acids. The CDR3 coding sequence is TGTGCCAGCAGCTTTGGGGGCCTCCAAGAGACCCAGTACTTC. It yields the protein CASSFGGLQETQYF.

This clone has more than one count but fewer than ten. The chain is built from TRBV10-3 and TRBJ2-7; 11 bases align to TRBD2. Germline V gene lookup returns CDR1 ENHRY and CDR2 SYGVKD. CDR3 length: 14 residues. The V segment lost 3 bases and the J segment 2 bases; nucleotides outside the gene matches: 0. DNA for the CDR3: TGTGCCATCAGTGATAGCGGGAGGGCCTACGAGCAGTACTTC. It yields the protein CAISDSGRAYEQYF.

The chain couples TRBV9 to TRBJ2-3; TRBD2 might be the D (6 bases). V shed 0 bases and J shed 2 bases, with 10 bases lying between them. The germline V gene encodes CDR1 SGDLS and CDR2 YYNGEE. This CDR3 comprises 15 residues. The chain's CDR3 is CASSVEGRDTDTQYF. Written as DNA, the CDR3 is TGTGCCAGCAGCGTAGAGGGGCGGGACACAGATACGCAGTATTTT.

V usage is TRBV29-1 and J usage is TRBJ1-2; 7 positions agree with TRBD1. This CDR3 is built from 13 residues. Germline-derived CDR1 and CDR2 are SQVTM and ANQGSEA. Trimming took 3 bases from V and 6 from J; bases not matched to a gene: 7. CDR3 nucleotide sequence: TGCAGCGTTGAGACAGGGTGGGAAGATGGCTACACCTTC. Translating it yields CSVETGWEDGYTF.

The rearrangement joins TRBV30 to TRBJ1-4; D not resolved. V lost 4 bases and J lost 7, with 13 bases in between. The CDR3 is 13 amino acids. Germline V CDR1 and CDR2: GTSNPN, SVGIG (reference sequence). The CDR3 loop reads CAWMGRESEKLFF. The CDR3 DNA sequence: TGTGCCTGGATGGGGAGGGAGAGTGAAAAACTGTTTTTT.

The chain uses TRBV7-2 and TRBJ2-5; 7 bases line up with TRBD2. Germline assignment: CDR1 SGHTA and CDR2 FQGNSA. There are 14 residues in the CDR3. V shed 3 bases, J shed 2 bases, and the junction held 3 bases outside the gene matches. CDR3: CASSFLRGQETQYF. Here the CDR3 DNA reads TGTGCCAGCAGCTTTTTGCGGGGGCAAGAGACCCAGTACTTC.